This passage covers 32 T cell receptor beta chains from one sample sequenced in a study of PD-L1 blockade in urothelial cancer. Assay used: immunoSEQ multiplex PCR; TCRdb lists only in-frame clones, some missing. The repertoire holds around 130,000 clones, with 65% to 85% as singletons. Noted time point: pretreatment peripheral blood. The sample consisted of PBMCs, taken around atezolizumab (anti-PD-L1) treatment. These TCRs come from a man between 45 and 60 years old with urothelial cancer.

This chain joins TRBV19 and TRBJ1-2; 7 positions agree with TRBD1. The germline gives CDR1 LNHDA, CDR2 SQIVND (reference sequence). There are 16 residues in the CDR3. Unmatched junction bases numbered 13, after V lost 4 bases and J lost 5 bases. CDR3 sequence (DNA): TGTGCCAGTAGTAGAGGGACAGCTGGATCAGCTTATGGCTACACCTTC. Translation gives CASSRGTAGSAYGYTF.

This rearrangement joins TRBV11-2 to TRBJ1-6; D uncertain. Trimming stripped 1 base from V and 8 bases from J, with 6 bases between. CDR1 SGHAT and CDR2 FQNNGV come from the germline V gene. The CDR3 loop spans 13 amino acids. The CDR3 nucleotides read TGTGCCAGCAGCTTAGCGCCAGATTCACCCCTCCACTTT. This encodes CASSLAPDSPLHF.

In nucleotides, the CDR3 is TGTGCCAGCAGTGACTCGGGACTAGCGTTATCGGGTGAGCAGTTCTTC. It codes for CASSDSGLALSGEQFF. This chain connects TRBV6-4 to TRBJ2-1, with TRBD2 matching over 10 bases. The CDR3 consists of 16 residues. The germline CDR1 and CDR2 sequences are MRHNA and SNTAGT. Trimming cost V 0 bases and J 9 bases; bases outside gene matches: 8.

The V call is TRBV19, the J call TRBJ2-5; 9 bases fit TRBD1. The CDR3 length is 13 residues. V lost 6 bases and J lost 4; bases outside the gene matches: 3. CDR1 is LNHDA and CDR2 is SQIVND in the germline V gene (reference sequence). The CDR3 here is CASRTGGRETQYF. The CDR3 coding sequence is TGTGCCAGTAGGACAGGGGGTCGAGAGACCCAGTACTTC.

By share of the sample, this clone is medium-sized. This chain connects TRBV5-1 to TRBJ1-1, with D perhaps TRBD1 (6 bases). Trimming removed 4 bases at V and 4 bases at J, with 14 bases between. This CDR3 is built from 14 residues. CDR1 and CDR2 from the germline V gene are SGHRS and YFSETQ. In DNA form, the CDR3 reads TGCGCCAGCAGCCTTAACATAGGGGGCACTGAAGCTTTCTTT. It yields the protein CASSLNIGGTEAFF.

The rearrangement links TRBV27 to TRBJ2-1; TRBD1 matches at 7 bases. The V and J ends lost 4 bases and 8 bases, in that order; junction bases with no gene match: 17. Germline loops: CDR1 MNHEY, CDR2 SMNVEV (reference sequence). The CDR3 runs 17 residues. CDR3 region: CASSSVLDRASRHEQFF. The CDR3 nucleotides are TGTGCCAGCAGTTCAGTCCTCGACAGGGCCTCGAGGCATGAGCAGTTCTTC.

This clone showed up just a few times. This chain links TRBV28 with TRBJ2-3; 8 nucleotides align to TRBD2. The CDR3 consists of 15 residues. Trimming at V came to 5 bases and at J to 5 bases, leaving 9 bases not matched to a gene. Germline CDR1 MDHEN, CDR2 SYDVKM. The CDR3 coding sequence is TGTGCCAGCAGTCCTCGGGGGGGGCGCCTAGATACGCAGTATTTT. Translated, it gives CASSPRGGRLDTQYF.

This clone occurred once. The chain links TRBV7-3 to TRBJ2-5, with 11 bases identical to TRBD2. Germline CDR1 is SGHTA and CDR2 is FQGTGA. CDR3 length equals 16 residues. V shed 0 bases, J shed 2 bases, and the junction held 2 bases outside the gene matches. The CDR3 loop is CASSLTGTSGQETQYF. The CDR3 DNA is TGTGCCAGCAGCTTAACCGGGACTAGCGGTCAAGAGACCCAGTACTTC. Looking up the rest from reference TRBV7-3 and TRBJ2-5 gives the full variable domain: GAGVSQTPSNKVTEKGKYVELRCDPISGHTALYWYRQSLGQGPEFLIYFQGTGAADDSGLPNDRFFAVRPEGSVSTLKIQRTERGDSAVYLCASSLTGTSGQETQYFGPGTRLLVL.

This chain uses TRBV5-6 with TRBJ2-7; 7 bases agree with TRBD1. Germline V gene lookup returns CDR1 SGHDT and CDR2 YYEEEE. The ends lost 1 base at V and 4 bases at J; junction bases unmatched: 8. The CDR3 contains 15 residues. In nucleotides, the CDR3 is TGTGCCAGCAGCTTGTACGGCAACAGGGGATACGAGCAGTACTTC. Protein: CASSLYGNRGYEQYF.

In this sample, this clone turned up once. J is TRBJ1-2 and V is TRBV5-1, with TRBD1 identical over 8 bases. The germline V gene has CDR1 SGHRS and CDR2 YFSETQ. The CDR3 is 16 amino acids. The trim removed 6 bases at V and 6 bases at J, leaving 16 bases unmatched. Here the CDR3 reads CASNPTTGVASNGYTF. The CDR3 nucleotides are TGCGCCAGCAACCCCACGACAGGGGTAGCGAGTAATGGCTACACCTTC.

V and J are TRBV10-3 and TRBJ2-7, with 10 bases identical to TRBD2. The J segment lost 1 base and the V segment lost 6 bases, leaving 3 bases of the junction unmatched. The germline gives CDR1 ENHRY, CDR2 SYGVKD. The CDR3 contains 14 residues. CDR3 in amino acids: CAIRTSGVSYEQYF. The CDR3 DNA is TGTGCCATCAGAACTAGCGGGGTTTCCTACGAGCAGTACTTC.

The CDR3 sequence: CASSVVAGGDNEQFF. The CDR3 DNA follows: TGCGCCAGCAGCGTCGTAGCGGGAGGGGACAATGAGCAGTTCTTC. The J gene is TRBJ2-1, the V gene TRBV5-1; 11 nucleotides line up with TRBD2. V was clipped by 4 bases and J by 5 bases; unmatched bases: 5. CDR3 length: 15 amino acids. The germline V gene encodes CDR1 SGHRS and CDR2 YFSETQ.

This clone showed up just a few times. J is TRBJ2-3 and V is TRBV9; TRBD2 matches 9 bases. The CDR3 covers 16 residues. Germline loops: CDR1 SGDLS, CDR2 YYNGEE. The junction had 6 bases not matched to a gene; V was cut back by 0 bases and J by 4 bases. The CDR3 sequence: CASSVVGGRAADTQYF. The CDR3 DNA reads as TGTGCCAGCAGCGTAGTGGGCGGGAGGGCAGCAGATACGCAGTATTTT.

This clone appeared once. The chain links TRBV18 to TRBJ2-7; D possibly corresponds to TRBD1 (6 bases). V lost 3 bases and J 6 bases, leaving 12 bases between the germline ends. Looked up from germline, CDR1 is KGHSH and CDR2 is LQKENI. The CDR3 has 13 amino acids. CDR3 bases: TGTGCCAGCTCACCGACAGGCCCCTTCGAGCAGTACTTC. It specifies CASSPTGPFEQYF. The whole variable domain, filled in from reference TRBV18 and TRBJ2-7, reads NAGVMQNPRHLVRRRGQEARLRCSPMKGHSHVYWYRQLPEEGLKFMVYLQKENIIDESGMPKERFSAEFPKEGPSILRIQQVVRGDSAAYFCASSPTGPFEQYFGPGTRLTVT.

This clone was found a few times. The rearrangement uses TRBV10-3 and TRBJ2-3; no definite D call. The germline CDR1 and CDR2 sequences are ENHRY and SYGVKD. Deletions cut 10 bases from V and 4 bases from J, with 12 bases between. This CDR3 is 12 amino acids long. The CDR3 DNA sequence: TGTGCCACCTCCGCTCGAGCAGATACGCAGTATTTT. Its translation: CATSARADTQYF.

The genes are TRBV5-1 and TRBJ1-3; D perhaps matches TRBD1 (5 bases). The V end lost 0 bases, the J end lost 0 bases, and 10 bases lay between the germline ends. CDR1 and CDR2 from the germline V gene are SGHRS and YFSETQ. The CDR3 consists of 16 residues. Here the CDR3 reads CASSLGDSHSGNTIYF. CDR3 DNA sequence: TGCGCCAGCAGCTTGGGGGACTCCCACTCTGGAAACACCATATATTTT.

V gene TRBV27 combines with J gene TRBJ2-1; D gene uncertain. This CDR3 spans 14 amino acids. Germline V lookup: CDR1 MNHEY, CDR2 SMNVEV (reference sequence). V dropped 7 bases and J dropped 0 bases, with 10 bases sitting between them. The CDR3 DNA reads TGTGCCAGCACCCCGATTAGCTCCTACAATGAGCAGTTCTTC. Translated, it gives CASTPISSYNEQFF.

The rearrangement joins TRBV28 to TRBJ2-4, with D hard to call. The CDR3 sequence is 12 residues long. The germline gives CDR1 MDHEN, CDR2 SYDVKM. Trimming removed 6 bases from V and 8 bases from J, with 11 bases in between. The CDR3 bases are TGTGCCAGCAGACGAACGGGTGACATTCAGTACTTC. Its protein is CASRRTGDIQYF.

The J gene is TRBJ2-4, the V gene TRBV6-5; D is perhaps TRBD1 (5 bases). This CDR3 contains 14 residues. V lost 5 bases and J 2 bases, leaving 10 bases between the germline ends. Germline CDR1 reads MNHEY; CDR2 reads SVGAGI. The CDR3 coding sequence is TGTGCCAGCAGTGCTCAGGGAACCAAAAACATTCAGTACTTC. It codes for CASSAQGTKNIQYF.

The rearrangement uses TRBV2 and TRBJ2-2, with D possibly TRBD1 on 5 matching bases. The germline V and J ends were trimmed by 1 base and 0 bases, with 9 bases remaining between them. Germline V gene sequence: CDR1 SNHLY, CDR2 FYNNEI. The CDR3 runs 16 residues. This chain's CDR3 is CASSEVGLANTGELFF. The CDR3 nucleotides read TGTGCCAGCAGTGAAGTGGGGCTAGCGAACACCGGGGAGCTGTTTTTT. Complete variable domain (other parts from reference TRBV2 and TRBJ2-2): EPEVTQTPSHQVTQMGQEVILRCVPISNHLYFYWYRQILGQKVEFLVSFYNNEISEKSEIFDDQFSVERPDGSNFTLKIRSTKLEDSAMYFCASSEVGLANTGELFFGEGSRLTVL.

The CDR3 region is CASSKTGLAGSNEQFF. In nucleotides, the CDR3 is TGTGCCAGCAGCAAAACGGGTCTAGCGGGGTCCAATGAGCAGTTCTTC. The J gene is TRBJ2-1, the V gene TRBV7-3; 9 bases fit TRBD2. The CDR3 contains 16 residues. The V gene end was trimmed by 5 bases and the J gene end by 6 bases; junction bases not matched to a gene: 11. Germline values: CDR1 SGHTA, CDR2 FQGTGA.

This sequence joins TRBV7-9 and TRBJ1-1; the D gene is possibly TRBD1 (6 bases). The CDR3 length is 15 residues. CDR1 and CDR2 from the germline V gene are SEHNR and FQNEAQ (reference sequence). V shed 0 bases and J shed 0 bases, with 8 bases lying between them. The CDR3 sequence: CASSLARTVNTEAFF. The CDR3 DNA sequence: TGTGCCAGCAGCTTAGCGCGGACAGTGAACACTGAAGCTTTCTTT.

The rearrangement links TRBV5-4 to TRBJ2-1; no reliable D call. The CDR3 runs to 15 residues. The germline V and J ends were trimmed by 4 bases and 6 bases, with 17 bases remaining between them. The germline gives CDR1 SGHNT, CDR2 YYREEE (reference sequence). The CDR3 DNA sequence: TGTGCCAGCAGCCCTAGTCTCGGAGCGTTCAATGAGCAGTTCTTC. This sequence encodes CASSPSLGAFNEQFF.

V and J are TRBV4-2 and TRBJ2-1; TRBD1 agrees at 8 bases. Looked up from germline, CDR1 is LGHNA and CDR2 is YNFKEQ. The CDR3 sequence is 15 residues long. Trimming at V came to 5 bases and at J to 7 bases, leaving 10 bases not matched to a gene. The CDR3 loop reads CASSARQGTGNEQFF. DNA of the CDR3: TGTGCCAGCAGCGCTCGACAGGGGACGGGGAATGAGCAGTTCTTC.

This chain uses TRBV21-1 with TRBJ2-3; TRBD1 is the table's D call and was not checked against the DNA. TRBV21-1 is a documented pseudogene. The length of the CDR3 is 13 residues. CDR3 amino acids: CASRGQGADTQYF. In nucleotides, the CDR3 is TGTGCCAGCAGGGGACAGGGGGCAGATACGCAGTATTTT.

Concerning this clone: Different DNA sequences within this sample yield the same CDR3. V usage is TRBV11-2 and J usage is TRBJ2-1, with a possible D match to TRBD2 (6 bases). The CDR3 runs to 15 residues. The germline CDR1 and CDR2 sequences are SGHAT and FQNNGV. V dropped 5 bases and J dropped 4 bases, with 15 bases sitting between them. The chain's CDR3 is CASSAGKGNYNEQFF. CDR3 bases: TGTGCCAGCAGCGCGGGAAAGGGCAATTACAATGAGCAGTTCTTC. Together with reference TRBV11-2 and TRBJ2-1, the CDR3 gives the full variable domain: EAGVAQSPRYKIIEKRQSVAFWCNPISGHATLYWYQQILGQGPKLLIQFQNNGVVDDSQLPKDRFSAERLKGVDSTLKIQPAKLEDSAVYLCASSAGKGNYNEQFFGPGTRLTVL.

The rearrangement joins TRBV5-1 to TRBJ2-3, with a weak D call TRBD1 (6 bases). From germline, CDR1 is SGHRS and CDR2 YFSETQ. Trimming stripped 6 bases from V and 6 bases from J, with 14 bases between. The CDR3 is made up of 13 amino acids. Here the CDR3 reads CASTDQGMDTQYF. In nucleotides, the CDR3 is TGCGCCAGCACCGATCAGGGGATGGATACGCAGTATTTT.

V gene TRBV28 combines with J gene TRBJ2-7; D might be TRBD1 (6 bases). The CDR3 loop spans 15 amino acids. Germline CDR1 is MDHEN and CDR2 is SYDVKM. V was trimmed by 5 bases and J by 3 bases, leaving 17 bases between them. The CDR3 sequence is CASSQPMDSHYEQYF. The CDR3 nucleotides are TGTGCCAGCAGTCAGCCGATGGACAGTCACTACGAGCAGTACTTC.

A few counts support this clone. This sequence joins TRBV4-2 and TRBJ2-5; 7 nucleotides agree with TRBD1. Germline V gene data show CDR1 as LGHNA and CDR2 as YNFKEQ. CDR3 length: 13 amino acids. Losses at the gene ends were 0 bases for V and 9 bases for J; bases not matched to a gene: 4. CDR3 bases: TGTGCCAGCAGCCAAGATCCCACAGGGGCCCAGTACTTC. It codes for CASSQDPTGAQYF.

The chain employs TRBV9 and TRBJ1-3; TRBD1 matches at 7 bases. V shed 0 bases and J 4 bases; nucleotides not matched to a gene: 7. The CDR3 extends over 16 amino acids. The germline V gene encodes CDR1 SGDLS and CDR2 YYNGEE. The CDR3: CASSVAGTGVGNTIYF. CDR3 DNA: TGTGCCAGCAGCGTAGCGGGAACAGGGGTCGGAAACACCATATATTTT.

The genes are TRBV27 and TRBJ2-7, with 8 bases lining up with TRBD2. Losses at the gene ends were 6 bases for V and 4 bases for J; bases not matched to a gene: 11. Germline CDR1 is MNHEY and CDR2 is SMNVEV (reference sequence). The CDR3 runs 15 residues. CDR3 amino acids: CASSDQAGVLYEQYF. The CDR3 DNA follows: TGTGCCAGCAGCGACCAAGCGGGAGTCTTATACGAGCAGTACTTC.

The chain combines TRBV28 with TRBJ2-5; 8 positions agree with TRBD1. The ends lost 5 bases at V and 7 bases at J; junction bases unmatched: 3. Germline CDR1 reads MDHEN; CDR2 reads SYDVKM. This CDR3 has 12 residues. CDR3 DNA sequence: TGTGCCAGCAGTGGACAGGGAGGGACCCAGTACTTC. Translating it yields CASSGQGGTQYF.